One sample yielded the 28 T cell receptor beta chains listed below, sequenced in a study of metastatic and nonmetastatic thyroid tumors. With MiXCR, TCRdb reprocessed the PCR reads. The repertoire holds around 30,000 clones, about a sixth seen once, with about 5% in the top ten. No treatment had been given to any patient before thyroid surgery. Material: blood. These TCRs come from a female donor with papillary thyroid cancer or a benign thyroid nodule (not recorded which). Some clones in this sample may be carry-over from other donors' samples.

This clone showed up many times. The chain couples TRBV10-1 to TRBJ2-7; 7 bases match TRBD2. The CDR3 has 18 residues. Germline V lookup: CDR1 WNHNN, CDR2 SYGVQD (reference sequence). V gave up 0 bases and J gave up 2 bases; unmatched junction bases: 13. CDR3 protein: CASSESKFAGLMTYEQYF. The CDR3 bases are TGCGCCAGCAGTGAGTCGAAGTTCGCGGGACTAATGACCTACGAGCAGTACTTC.

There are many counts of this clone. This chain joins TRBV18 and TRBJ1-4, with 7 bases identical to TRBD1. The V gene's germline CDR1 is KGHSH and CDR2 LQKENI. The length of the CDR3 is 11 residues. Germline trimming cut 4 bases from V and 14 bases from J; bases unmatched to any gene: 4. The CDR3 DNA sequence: TGTGCCAGCTCACTACAGGGGAACCTGTTTTTT. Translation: CASSLQGNLFF.

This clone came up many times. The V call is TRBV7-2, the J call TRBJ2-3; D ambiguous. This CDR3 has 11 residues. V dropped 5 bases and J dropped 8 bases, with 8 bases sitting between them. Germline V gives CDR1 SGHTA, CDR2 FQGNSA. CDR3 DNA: TGTGCCAGCAGCCGCCTTGGTACGCAGTATTTT. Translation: CASSRLGTQYF.

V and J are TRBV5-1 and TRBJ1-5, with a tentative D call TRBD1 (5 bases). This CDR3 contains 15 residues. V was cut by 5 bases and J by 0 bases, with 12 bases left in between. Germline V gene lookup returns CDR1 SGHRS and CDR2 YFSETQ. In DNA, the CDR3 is TGCGCCAGCAGTCTCCAGGGCCATAGCAATCAGCCCCAGCATTTT. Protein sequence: CASSLQGHSNQPQHF.

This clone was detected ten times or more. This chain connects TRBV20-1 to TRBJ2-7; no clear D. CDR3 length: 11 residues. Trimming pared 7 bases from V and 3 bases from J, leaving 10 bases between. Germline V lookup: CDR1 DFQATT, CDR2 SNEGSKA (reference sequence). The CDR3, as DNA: TGCAGTGGTTCCCCCAACTACGAGCAGTACTTC. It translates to CSGSPNYEQYF.

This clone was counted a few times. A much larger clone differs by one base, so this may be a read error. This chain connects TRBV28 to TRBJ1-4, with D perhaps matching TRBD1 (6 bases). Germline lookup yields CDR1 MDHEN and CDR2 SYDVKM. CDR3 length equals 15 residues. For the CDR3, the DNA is TGTGCCAGCAGCCTAGTACAGGGTGCTAATGAAAAACTGCTTTTT. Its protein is CASSLVQGANEKLLF.

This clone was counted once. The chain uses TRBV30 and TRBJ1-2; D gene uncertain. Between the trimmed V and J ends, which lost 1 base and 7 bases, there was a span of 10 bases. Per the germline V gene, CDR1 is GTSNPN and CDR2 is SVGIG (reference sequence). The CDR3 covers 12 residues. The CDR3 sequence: CAWSEGEGGYTF. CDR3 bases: TGTGCCTGGAGTGAAGGAGAGGGTGGCTACACCTTC. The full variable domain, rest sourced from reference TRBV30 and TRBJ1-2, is SQTIHQWPATLVQPVGSPLSLECTVEGTSNPNLYWYRQAAGRGLQLLFYSVGIGQISSEVPQNLSASRPQDRQFILSSKKLLLSDSGFYLCAWSEGEGGYTFGSGTRLTVV.

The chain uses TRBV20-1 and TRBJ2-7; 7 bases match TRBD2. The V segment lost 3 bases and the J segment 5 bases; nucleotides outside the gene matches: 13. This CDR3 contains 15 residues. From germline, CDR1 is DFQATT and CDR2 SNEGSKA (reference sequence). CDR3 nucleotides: TGCAGTGCTAGTATCTTGAGACTAGCTCTCCACGAGCAGTACTTC. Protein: CSASILRLALHEQYF.

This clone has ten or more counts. The CDR3 DNA follows: TGTGCCAGCAGCCCGCGATTCCTAGAAACAGATACGCAGTATTTT. Its translation is CASSPRFLETDTQYF. The J gene is TRBJ2-3, the V gene TRBV7-2, with D unclear. This CDR3 region has 15 residues. V lost 5 bases to trimming and J lost 3 bases, with 15 bases between them. In germline, CDR1 is SGHTA, CDR2 FQGNSA.

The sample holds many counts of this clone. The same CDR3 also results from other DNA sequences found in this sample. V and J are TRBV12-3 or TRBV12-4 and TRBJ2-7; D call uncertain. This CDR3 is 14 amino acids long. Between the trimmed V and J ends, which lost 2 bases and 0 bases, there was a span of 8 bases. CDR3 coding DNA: TGTGCCAGCAGTTTAACGGGTTACTCCTACGAGCAGTACTTC. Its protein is CASSLTGYSYEQYF.

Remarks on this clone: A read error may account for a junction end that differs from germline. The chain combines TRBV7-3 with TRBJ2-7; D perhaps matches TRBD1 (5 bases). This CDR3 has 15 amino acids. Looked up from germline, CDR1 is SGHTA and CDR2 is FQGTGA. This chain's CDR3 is CASSQGLGSSHEQYF. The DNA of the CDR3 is TGTGCCAGCAGCCAGGGTCTTGGTAGCTCCCACGAGCAGTACTTC.

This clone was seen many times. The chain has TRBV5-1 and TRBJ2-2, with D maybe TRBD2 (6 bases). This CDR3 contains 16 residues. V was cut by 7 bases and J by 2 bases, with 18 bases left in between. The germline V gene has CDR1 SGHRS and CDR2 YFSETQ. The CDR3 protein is CASAAVGGINTGELFF. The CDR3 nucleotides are TGCGCCAGCGCTGCCGTAGGCGGGATTAACACCGGGGAGCTGTTTTTT.

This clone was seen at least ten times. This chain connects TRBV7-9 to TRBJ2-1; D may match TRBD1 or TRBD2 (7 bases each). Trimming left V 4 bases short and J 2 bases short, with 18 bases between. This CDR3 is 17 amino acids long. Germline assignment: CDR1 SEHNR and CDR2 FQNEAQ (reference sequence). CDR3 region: CASSYRFAGGAYNEQFF. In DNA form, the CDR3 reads TGTGCCAGCAGCTACAGATTTGCAGGGGGGGCCTACAATGAGCAGTTCTTC.

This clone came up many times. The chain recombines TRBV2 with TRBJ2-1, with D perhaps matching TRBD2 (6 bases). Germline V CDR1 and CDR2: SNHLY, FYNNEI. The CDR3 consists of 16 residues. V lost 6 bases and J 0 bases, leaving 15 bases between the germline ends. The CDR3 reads CASSGHSGRSYNEQFF. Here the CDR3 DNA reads TGTGCCAGCAGCGGGCATAGCGGCCGCTCCTACAATGAGCAGTTCTTC.

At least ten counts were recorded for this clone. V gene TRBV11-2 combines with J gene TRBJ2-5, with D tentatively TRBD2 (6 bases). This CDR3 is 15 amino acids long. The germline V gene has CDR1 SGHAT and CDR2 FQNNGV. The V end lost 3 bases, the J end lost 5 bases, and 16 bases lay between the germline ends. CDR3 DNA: TGTGCCAGCAGCTTTGGAGTCGGGGGAGGCGAGACCCAGTACTTC. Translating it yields CASSFGVGGGETQYF.

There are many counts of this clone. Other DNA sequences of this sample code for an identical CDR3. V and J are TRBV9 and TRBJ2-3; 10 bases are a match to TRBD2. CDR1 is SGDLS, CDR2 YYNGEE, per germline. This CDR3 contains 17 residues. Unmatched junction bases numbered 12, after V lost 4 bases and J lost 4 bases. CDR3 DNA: TGTGCCAGCAGCCCCCGCCCAGCGGGGGGGCCCGCAGATACGCAGTATTTT. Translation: CASSPRPAGGPADTQYF.

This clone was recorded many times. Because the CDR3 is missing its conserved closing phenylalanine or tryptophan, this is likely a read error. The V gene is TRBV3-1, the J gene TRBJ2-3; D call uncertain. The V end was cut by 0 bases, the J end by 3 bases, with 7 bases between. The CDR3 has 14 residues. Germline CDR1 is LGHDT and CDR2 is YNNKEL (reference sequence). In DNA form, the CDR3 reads TGTGCCAGCAGCCAAGATTGGATGACAGATACGCAGTATCTT. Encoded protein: CASSQDWMTDTQYL.

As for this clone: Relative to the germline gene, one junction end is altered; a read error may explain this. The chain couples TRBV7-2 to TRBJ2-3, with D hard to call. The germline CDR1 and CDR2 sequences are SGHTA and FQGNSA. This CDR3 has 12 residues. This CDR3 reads CASSPPPDTQYF. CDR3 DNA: TGTGCCAGCAGCCCCCCGCCGGATACTCAGTATTTT.

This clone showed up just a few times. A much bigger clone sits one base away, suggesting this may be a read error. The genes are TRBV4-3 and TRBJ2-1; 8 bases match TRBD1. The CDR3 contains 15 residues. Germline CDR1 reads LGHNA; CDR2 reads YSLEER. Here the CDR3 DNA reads TGCGCCAGCAGCCAGGACAGGGAGGCCTACAATGGGCAGTTCTTC. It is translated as CASSQDREAYNGQFF.

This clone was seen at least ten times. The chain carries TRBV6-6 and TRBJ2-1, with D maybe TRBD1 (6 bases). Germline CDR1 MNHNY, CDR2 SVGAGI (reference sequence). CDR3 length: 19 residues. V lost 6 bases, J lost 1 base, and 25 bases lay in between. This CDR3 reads CASRKAPTSGVRSYNEQFF. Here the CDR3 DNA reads TGTGCCAGCAGAAAAGCCCCCACCTCAGGGGTCCGGTCCTACAATGAGCAGTTCTTC.

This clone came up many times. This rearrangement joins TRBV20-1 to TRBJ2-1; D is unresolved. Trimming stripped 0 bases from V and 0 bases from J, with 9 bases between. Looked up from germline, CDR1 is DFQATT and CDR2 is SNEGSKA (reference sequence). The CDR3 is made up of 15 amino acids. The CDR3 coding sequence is TGCAGTGCTAGAGATCCTGGGAACTCCTACAATGAGCAGTTCTTC. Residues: CSARDPGNSYNEQFF.

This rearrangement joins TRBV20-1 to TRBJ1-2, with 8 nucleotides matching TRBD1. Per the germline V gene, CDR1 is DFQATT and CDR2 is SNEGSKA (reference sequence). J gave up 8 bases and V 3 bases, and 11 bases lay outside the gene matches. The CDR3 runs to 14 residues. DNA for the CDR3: TGCAGTGCTAGGGTGACAGGGGAGGGTAGGGGCTACACCTTC. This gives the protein CSARVTGEGRGYTF.

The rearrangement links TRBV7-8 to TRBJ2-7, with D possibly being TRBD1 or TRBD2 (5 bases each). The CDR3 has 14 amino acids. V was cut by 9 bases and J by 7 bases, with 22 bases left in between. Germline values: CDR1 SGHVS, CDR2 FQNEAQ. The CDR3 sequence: CASTHRDGPSEQYF. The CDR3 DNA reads TGTGCCAGTACCCACCGGGACGGACCCTCTGAGCAGTACTTC.

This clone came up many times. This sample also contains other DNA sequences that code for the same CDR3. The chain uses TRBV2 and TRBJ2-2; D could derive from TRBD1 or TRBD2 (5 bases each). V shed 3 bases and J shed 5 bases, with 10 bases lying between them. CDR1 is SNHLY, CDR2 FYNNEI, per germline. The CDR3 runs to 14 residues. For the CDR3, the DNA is TGTGCCAGCAGTGAGGAATGGGGGACCGGGGAGCTGTTTTTT. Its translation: CASSEEWGTGELFF.

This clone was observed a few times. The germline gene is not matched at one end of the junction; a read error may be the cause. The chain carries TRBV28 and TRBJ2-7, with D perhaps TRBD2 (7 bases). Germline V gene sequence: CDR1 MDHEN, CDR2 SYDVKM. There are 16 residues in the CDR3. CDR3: CAGSLGGAYQSYEQYF. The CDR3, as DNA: TGTGCCGGCAGTTTAGGGGGGGCCTACCAGTCCTACGAGCAGTACTTC.

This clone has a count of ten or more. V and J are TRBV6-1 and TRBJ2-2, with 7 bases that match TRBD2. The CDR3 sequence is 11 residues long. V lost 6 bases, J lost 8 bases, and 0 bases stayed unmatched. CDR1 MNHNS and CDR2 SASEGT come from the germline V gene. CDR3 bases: TGTGCCAGCAGCGGGGGGGGGGAGCTGTTTTTT. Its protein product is CASSGGGELFF.

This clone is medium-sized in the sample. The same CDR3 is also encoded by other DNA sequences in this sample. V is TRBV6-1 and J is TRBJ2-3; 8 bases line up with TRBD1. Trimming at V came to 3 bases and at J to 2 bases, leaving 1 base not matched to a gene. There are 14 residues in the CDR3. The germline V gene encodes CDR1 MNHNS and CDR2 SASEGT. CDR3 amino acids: CASSDRGLTDTQYF. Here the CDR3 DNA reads TGTGCCAGCAGTGACAGGGGGCTCACAGATACGCAGTATTTT.

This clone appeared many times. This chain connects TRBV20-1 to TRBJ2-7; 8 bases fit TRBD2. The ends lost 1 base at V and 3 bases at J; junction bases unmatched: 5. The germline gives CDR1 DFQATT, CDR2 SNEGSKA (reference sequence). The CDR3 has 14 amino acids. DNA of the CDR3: TGCAGTGCTAGAGCGGGAGGGGATATCTACGAGCAGTACTTC. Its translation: CSARAGGDIYEQYF.